Below are 9 T cell receptor beta chains sequenced from a single sample in a study of blood T cell repertoires in COVID-19. The assay was immunoSEQ multiplex PCR, and TCRdb's table has in-frame clones only and misses some. The sample includes around 140,000 clones, roughly 83% of them seen just once. Material for sequencing was peripheral blood. These receptors came from a woman older than 75 with acute or convalescent COVID-19.

The chain uses TRBV7-6 and TRBJ2-3; TRBD2 aligns across 10 bases. The length of the CDR3 is 16 residues. Unmatched junction bases numbered 4, after V lost 0 bases and J lost 4 bases. Germline CDR1 is SGHVS and CDR2 is FNYEAQ. The CDR3 here is CASSLASSGRADTQYF. In DNA, the CDR3 is TGTGCCAGCAGCTTAGCTAGCAGCGGGAGGGCAGATACGCAGTATTTT.

The rearrangement uses TRBV2 and TRBJ1-6; D is unresolved. Germline V gives CDR1 SNHLY, CDR2 FYNNEI. Deletions cut 6 bases from V and 3 bases from J, with 9 bases between. This CDR3 is built from 14 residues. CDR3 amino acids: CASSPRDYNSPLHF. In DNA form, the CDR3 reads TGTGCCAGCAGCCCACGGGACTATAATTCACCCCTCCACTTT.

Points on this clone: This specimen includes other DNA sequences encoding the same CDR3. The chain joins TRBV5-1 to TRBJ1-1; D is ambiguous. Germline CDR1 is SGHRS and CDR2 is YFSETQ. The length of the CDR3 is 15 residues. Trimming pared 0 bases from V and 1 base from J, leaving 10 bases between. The CDR3 nucleotides are TGCGCCAGCAGCTTGGGATATGGGCCGAACACTGAAGCTTTCTTT. This encodes CASSLGYGPNTEAFF.

In this sample, this clone turned up a few times. V usage is TRBV7-9 and J usage is TRBJ2-1, with a weak D call TRBD2 (5 bases). CDR3 length equals 17 residues. Per germline, CDR1 SEHNR and CDR2 FQNEAQ (reference sequence). Trimming cost V 1 base and J 0 bases, with 13 bases left between them. Written as DNA, the CDR3 is TGTGCCAGCAGCTTAGGAGTAGCGATTAGCTCCTACAATGAGCAGTTCTTC. Protein: CASSLGVAISSYNEQFF.

This chain links TRBV6-1 with TRBJ1-4, with D unresolved. CDR1 and CDR2 from the germline V gene are MNHNS and SASEGT. V was cut by 1 base and J by 8 bases, with 11 bases left in between. The CDR3 length is 14 residues. Here the CDR3 reads CASSEVRSREKLFF. CDR3 DNA sequence: TGTGCCAGCAGTGAAGTGAGATCTAGGGAAAAACTGTTTTTT.

This chain joins TRBV6-6 and TRBJ2-2; 7 nucleotides agree with TRBD2. CDR3 length: 15 residues. V shed 6 bases, J shed 0 bases, and the junction held 4 bases outside the gene matches. CDR1 and CDR2 from the germline V gene are MNHNY and SVGAGI (reference sequence). The CDR3 coding sequence is TGTGCCAGCAGCGGGAGGACAACGAACACCGGGGAGCTGTTTTTT. It is translated as CASSGRTTNTGELFF.

The chain carries TRBV10-2 and TRBJ2-2; D call uncertain. There are 12 residues in the CDR3. The V end was cut by 2 bases, the J end by 7 bases, with 5 bases between. CDR1 is WSHSY, CDR2 SAAADI, per germline. CDR3 in amino acids: CASSEDFGELFF. The CDR3 nucleotides read TGCGCCAGCAGTGAGGACTTCGGGGAGCTGTTTTTT.

This clone was seen a single time. V is TRBV7-2 and J is TRBJ1-2; maybe TRBD1 (5 bases). In germline, CDR1 is SGHTA, CDR2 FQGNSA. CDR3 length equals 14 residues. V lost 7 bases to trimming and J lost 5 bases, with 17 bases between them. The chain's CDR3 is CASTPGGTNYGYTF. In nucleotides, the CDR3 is TGTGCCAGCACCCCGGGAGGGACGAATTATGGCTACACCTTC.

This clone occurred a few times. The chain couples TRBV7-2 to TRBJ1-3, with D perhaps TRBD1 (5 bases). The germline V gene has CDR1 SGHTA and CDR2 FQGNSA. V lost 4 bases and J 3 bases, leaving 10 bases between the germline ends. The CDR3 consists of 14 residues. CDR3 nucleotide sequence: TGTGCCAGCAGCTCACTGACAGATGGAAACACCATATATTTT. The encoded protein is CASSSLTDGNTIYF.